The clone carrying this TCR beta chain was detected only a few times. This specimen comes from a study of shared clonotypes between healthy human individuals. Measured with immunoSEQ multiplex PCR; TCRdb has only the in-frame clones, and not every one. The sample holds about 1.1 million clones, roughly 74% seen once. Participating donors were healthy, HIV-negative adults free of recent acute infections or vaccinations. The germline V gene has CDR1 MNHNS and CDR2 SASEGT. CDR3 length: 13 residues. Trimming removed 6 bases from V and 4 bases from J; junction bases left unmatched: 4. The clonotype comes from a man between 18 and 35 years old in good health. Some clones in this sample may be carry-over from other donors' samples. This chain joins TRBV6-1 and TRBJ1-2, with TRBD1 matching 8 bases. Specimen: memory CD4+ T cells from PBMCs. Indicated subset: CD45RA-negative fraction. Here the CDR3 DNA reads TGTGCCAGCAGGGCGACAGGGGCCTATGGCTACACCTTC. It is translated as CASRATGAYGYTF.